Reported below is one T cell receptor beta chain. Its antigen is unknown. Each replicate PCR on the sorted subsets used 200 to 250 ng DNA (around 30,000 T cell genomes). Generated by immunoSEQ multiplex PCR, the TCRdb table keeps only in-frame clones and is missing some. This table has approximately 2.3 million clones, about 92% appearing once. These data originate in a study of shared clonotypes between healthy human individuals. Study-level background: Three men and a couple of women, aged 18 to 49, were donors.

Study outcomes and limitations: For naive CD4 cells, 4% to 5% of clonotypes were shared across a handful of donors. The four-donor shared clonotypes exceeded non-shared clonotypes in generation probability, with non-shared ones scoring lower.

CDR3 size: 12 residues. The V and J ends lost 5 bases and 9 bases respectively, with 12 bases between them. Germline CDR1 is SGHDT and CDR2 is YYEEEE. Specimen: naive CD4+ T cells from PBMCs. Subset given: CD45RA+ positively selected. The chain has TRBV5-6 and TRBJ1-5, with a possible D match to TRBD1 (6 bases). This sequence originates from a man aged 18 to 30 in good health. Some clones in this sample may be carry-over from other donors' samples. The CDR3 coding sequence is TGTGCCAGCAGTCGAGGGGGGGGGCCCCAGCATTTT. Translated, it gives CASSRGGGPQHF.